The rows below give T cell receptor beta chains drawn from one sample of a study of molecular identifiers for immune sequencing clone quantification. TCRdb reprocessed the PCR reads with MiXCR, giving one entry per CDR3 protein. The data show a few hundred thousand distinct CDR3 sequences, 20% to 25% seen once. Sequenced material: naive CD8+ T cells from blood, with Jurkat cell RNA spiked in. The receptor set was obtained from a human donor in good health. Some libraries in this study had Jurkat cell RNA spiked in. Each CDR3 is given with its conserved first and last residue. The order of the fields is CDR3 DNA, CDR3 protein, clone size, J gene, V gene, D gene. D genes are given only for firm matches. Clone sizes are given selectively: once, few, many, or a class where the clone is expanded.

CDR3 DNA: TGTGCCAGCAGTCCTCAGGTAACCTACGAGCAGTACTTC
CDR3 protein: CASSPQVTYEQYF
clone size: NA
J gene: TRBJ2-7
V gene: TRBV6-5
D gene: NA

CDR3 DNA: TGTGCCTGGAGTATTTCCGCGGTTGCGTACGCCTACGAGCAGTACTTC
CDR3 protein: CAWSISAVAYAYEQYF
clone size: NA
J gene: TRBJ2-7
V gene: TRBV30
D gene: NA

CDR3 DNA: TGTGCCAGCAGTCTGGGACAGGGCCCGATGGGTGAGCAGTTCTTC
CDR3 protein: CASSLGQGPMGEQFF
clone size: NA
J gene: TRBJ2-1
V gene: TRBV12-3/TRBV12-4
D gene: TRBD1

CDR3 DNA: TGCGCCAGCAGCCAAGTCTCCGGGGACAAAAACATTCAGTACTTC
CDR3 protein: CASSQVSGDKNIQYF
clone size: many
J gene: TRBJ2-4
V gene: TRBV4-1
D gene: NA

CDR3 DNA: TGTGCCAGCAGTGATAGGGAGGGCAGTTGGGGTGGTTTCTTC
CDR3 protein: CASSDREGSWGGFF
clone size: many
J gene: TRBJ2-1
V gene: TRBV2
D gene: TRBD2

CDR3 DNA: TGTGCCAGCAAAGAGATAGCGGGATACAATGCGCAGTTCTTC
CDR3 protein: CASKEIAGYNAQFF
clone size: NA
J gene: TRBJ2-1
V gene: TRBV28
D gene: TRBD2

CDR3 DNA: TGTGCCGGCAGGGGGTCTGAGGACGAGCAGTACTTC
CDR3 protein: CAGRGSEDEQYF
clone size: NA
J gene: TRBJ2-7
V gene: TRBV7-9
D gene: TRBD1

CDR3 DNA: TGCGCCAGCAGCCAAGAGATGACAGGGTGGGACTATGGCTACACCTTC
CDR3 protein: CASSQEMTGWDYGYTF
clone size: many
J gene: TRBJ1-2
V gene: TRBV4-1
D gene: TRBD1

CDR3 DNA: TGTGCCAGCAGCGTAGATTCCGGGAGAACAGATACGCAGTATTTT
CDR3 protein: CASSVDSGRTDTQYF
clone size: NA
J gene: TRBJ2-3
V gene: TRBV9
D gene: NA

CDR3 DNA: TGTGCCAGCAGTGTGACTAGCGGGAGTGGGGAGCAGTACTTC
CDR3 protein: CASSVTSGSGEQYF
clone size: few
J gene: TRBJ2-7
V gene: TRBV6-2/TRBV6-3
D gene: TRBD2

CDR3 DNA: TGCGCCAGCAGCCGACGAGGAGACCGCACAGATACGCAGTATTTT
CDR3 protein: CASSRRGDRTDTQYF
clone size: many
J gene: TRBJ2-3
V gene: TRBV5-1
D gene: NA

CDR3 DNA: TGTGCCAGCAGTGCCTCCAGGGACAGGGGTTTCGGCACAGATACGCAGTATTTT
CDR3 protein: CASSASRDRGFGTDTQYF
clone size: many
J gene: TRBJ2-3
V gene: TRBV12-3/TRBV12-4
D gene: TRBD1

CDR3 DNA: TGTGCCAGCAGAGCCGGGACAGGGGGTTACGAGCAGTACTTC
CDR3 protein: CASRAGTGGYEQYF
clone size: many
J gene: TRBJ2-7
V gene: TRBV6-5
D gene: TRBD1

CDR3 DNA: TGTGCCACCAGCACCGAACTCCGGAACACTGAAGCTTTCTTT
CDR3 protein: CATSTELRNTEAFF
clone size: NA
J gene: TRBJ1-1
V gene: TRBV15
D gene: NA

CDR3 DNA: TGTGCCAGCAGCCGCCTTTTAGGCACAGATACGCAGTATTTT
CDR3 protein: CASSRLLGTDTQYF
clone size: few
J gene: TRBJ2-3
V gene: TRBV7-8
D gene: NA

CDR3 DNA: TGCGCCAGCAGCCATTCGGGGTCGAACACTGAAGCTTTCTTT
CDR3 protein: CASSHSGSNTEAFF
clone size: many
J gene: TRBJ1-1
V gene: TRBV4-1
D gene: NA

CDR3 DNA: TGCGCCAGCAGCCAAGAGTGGGTAGGACAAGAGACCCAGTACTTC
CDR3 protein: CASSQEWVGQETQYF
clone size: many
J gene: TRBJ2-5
V gene: TRBV4-3
D gene: NA

CDR3 DNA: TGTGCCAGCAGCCCCCAGGGGGTGGGACTAGCGGAGGCGAACACCGGGGAGCTGTTTTTT
CDR3 protein: CASSPQGVGLAEANTGELFF
clone size: NA
J gene: TRBJ2-2
V gene: TRBV13
D gene: TRBD2

CDR3 DNA: TGTGCCAGCAGCGTAGCGGGGGCCTCCTACGAGCAGTACTTC
CDR3 protein: CASSVAGASYEQYF
clone size: few
J gene: TRBJ2-7
V gene: TRBV5-6
D gene: TRBD2

CDR3 DNA: TGCAGTGCTACGATGGTCGGGGCGACCACCTACGAGCAGTACTTC
CDR3 protein: CSATMVGATTYEQYF
clone size: many
J gene: TRBJ2-7
V gene: TRBV20-1
D gene: NA

CDR3 DNA: TGTGCCAGCAGCTTGGGAGAAAGCTATGGCTACACCTTC
CDR3 protein: CASSLGESYGYTF
clone size: few
J gene: TRBJ1-2
V gene: TRBV5-4
D gene: NA

CDR3 DNA: TGCAGCGTTGAAGATCGGGTTTCCCCAGGGACCCTCCACTTT
CDR3 protein: CSVEDRVSPGTLHF
clone size: many
J gene: TRBJ1-6
V gene: TRBV29-1
D gene: NA

CDR3 DNA: TGTGCCTGGGAAGGGCGCCAAGAGACCCAGTACTTC
CDR3 protein: CAWEGRQETQYF
clone size: many
J gene: TRBJ2-5
V gene: TRBV30
D gene: NA